These 8 T cell receptor beta chains were sequenced from one sample in a study of CD8+ T cells in alopecia areata. Isolated RNA was reverse transcribed into cDNA used as the sequencing template. TCRdb's copy holds only in-frame clones and misses some; the assay was immunoSEQ multiplex PCR. The repertoire consists of some 180,000 clones, with roughly 59% occurring once and the leading ten covering 1.7%. Sequenced here: CD4+ T cells sorted from blood, sampled at week 0. Source of these receptors: a human donor with alopecia areata.

The chain carries TRBV5-1 and TRBJ2-3; 7 positions agree with TRBD1. CDR3 size: 16 residues. Per the germline V gene, CDR1 is SGHRS and CDR2 is YFSETQ. The V and J ends lost 3 bases and 4 bases, in that order; junction bases with no gene match: 11. CDR3 bases: TGCGCCAGCAGCTCGGGACAGAGTCGTGTTGCAGATACGCAGTATTTT. It translates to CASSSGQSRVADTQYF.

The chain's CDR3 is CASITGLYEQYF. DNA of the CDR3: TGTGCCAGCATTACAGGGCTCTACGAGCAGTACTTC. The V and J genes are TRBV6-1 and TRBJ2-7; tentatively, D is TRBD1 (6 bases). V lost 7 bases to trimming and J lost 3 bases, with 10 bases between them. The germline gives CDR1 MNHNS, CDR2 SASEGT. CDR3 length: 12 residues.

V is TRBV15 and J is TRBJ1-6; no reliable D call. CDR3 size: 12 residues. CDR1 LNHNV and CDR2 YYDKDF come from the germline V gene (reference sequence). The ends were cut back, 1 base at V and 9 bases at J, with 4 bases in the middle. CDR3 protein: CATSRVGSPLHF. In DNA, the CDR3 is TGTGCCACCAGCAGAGTGGGTTCACCCCTCCACTTT.

This clone was seen once. The V call is TRBV29-1, the J call TRBJ1-2, with TRBD1 matching 8 bases. The ends lost 5 bases at V and 4 bases at J; junction bases unmatched: 12. This CDR3 contains 15 residues. Germline values: CDR1 SQVTM, CDR2 ANQGSEA. In nucleotides, the CDR3 is TGCAGCGTTAAATACATGACAGGGGATCCCTATGGCTACACCTTC. Protein product: CSVKYMTGDPYGYTF.

The V and J genes are TRBV25-1 and TRBJ1-2; weak D call: TRBD1 (6 bases). In germline, CDR1 is MGHDK, CDR2 SYGVNS. V was pared by 1 base and J by 6 bases, with 15 bases between. The CDR3 sequence is 15 residues long. The CDR3 spells CASSESGQGSHGYTF. The CDR3 nucleotides are TGTGCCAGCAGTGAATCTGGGCAGGGGTCCCATGGCTACACCTTC.

This clone was seen only once. V is TRBV18 and J is TRBJ2-5; D gene ambiguous. Trimming took 1 base from V and 5 from J, leaving 11 bases between them. CDR3 size: 14 residues. Germline CDR1 reads KGHSH; CDR2 reads LQKENI. CDR3 nucleotides: TGTGCCAGCTCACCACATCCAGTTGGGGAGACCCAGTACTTC. It encodes CASSPHPVGETQYF.

This clone was seen just once. V is TRBV29-1 and J is TRBJ2-3; weak D call: TRBD1 (6 bases). Germline-derived CDR1 and CDR2 are SQVTM and ANQGSEA. Trimming cost V 4 bases and J 3 bases, with 11 bases left between them. CDR3 length: 13 residues. CDR3 nucleotides: TGCAGCGTTGCCAACAGGGTTACAGATACGCAGTATTTT. This encodes CSVANRVTDTQYF.

This clone was seen only a few times. The V gene is TRBV30, the J gene TRBJ1-6; D ambiguous. The germline CDR1 and CDR2 sequences are GTSNPN and SVGIG (reference sequence). The CDR3 runs to 12 residues. V shed 0 bases and J shed 8 bases, with 5 bases lying between them. The CDR3 sequence is CAWSVADSPLHF. The DNA of the CDR3 is TGTGCCTGGAGTGTGGCGGATTCACCCCTCCACTTT. The full variable domain, in which reference TRBV30 and TRBJ1-6 provide the parts outside the CDR3, is SQTIHQWPATLVQPVGSPLSLECTVEGTSNPNLYWYRQAAGRGLQLLFYSVGIGQISSEVPQNLSASRPQDRQFILSSKKLLLSDSGFYLCAWSVADSPLHFGNGTRLTVT.